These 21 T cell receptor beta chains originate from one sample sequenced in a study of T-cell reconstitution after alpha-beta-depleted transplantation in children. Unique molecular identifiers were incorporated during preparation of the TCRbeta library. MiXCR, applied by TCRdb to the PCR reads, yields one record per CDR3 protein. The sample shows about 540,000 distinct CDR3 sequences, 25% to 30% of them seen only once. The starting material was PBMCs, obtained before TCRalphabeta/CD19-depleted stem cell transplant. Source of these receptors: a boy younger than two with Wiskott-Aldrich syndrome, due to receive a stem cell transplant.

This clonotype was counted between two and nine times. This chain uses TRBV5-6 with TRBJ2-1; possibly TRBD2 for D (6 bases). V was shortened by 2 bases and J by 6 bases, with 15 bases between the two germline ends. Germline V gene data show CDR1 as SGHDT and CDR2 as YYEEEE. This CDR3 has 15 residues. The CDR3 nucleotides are TGTGCCAGCAGCTTTACAACGGTGGGGGGCAATGAGCAGTTCTTC. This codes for CASSFTTVGGNEQFF.

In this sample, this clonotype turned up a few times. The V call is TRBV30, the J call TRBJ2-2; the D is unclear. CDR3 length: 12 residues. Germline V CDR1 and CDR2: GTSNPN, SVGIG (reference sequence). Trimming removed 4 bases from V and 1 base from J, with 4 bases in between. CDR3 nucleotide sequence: TGTGCCTGGACTGAGAACACCGGGGAGCTGTTTTTT. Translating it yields CAWTENTGELFF. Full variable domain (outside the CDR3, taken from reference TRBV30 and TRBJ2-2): SQTIHQWPATLVQPVGSPLSLECTVEGTSNPNLYWYRQAAGRGLQLLFYSVGIGQISSEVPQNLSASRPQDRQFILSSKKLLLSDSGFYLCAWTENTGELFFGEGSRLTVL.

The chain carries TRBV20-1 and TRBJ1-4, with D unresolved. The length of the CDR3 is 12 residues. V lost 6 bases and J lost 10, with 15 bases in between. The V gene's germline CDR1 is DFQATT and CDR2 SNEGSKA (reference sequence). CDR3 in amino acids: CSAKTKDVKLFF. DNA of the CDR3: TGCAGTGCCAAAACTAAGGACGTAAAACTGTTTTTT.

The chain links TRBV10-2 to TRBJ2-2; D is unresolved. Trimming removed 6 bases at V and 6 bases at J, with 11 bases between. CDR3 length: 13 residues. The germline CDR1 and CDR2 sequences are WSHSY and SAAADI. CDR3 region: CASSMAVPGELFF. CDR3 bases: TGCGCCAGCAGCATGGCGGTACCCGGGGAGCTGTTTTTT.

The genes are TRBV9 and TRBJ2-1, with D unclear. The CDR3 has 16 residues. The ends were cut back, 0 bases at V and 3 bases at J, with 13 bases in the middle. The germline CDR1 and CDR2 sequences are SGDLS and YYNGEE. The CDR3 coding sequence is TGTGCCAGCAGCGTAGGGGGTAGCCGTCTCTACAATGAGCAGTTCTTC. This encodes CASSVGGSRLYNEQFF.

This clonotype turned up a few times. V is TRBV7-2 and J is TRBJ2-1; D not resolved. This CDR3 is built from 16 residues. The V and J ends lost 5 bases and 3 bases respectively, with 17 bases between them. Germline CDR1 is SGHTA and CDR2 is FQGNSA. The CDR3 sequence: CASSLRLNRHYNEQFF. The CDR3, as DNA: TGTGCCAGCAGCCTACGACTTAACCGACACTACAATGAGCAGTTCTTC.

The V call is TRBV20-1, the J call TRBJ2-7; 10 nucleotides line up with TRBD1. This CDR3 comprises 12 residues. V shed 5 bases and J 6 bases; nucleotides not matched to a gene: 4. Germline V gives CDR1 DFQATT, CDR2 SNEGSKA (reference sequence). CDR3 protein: CSAGDRGGEQYF. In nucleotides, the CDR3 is TGCAGTGCTGGGGACAGGGGTGGCGAGCAGTACTTC.

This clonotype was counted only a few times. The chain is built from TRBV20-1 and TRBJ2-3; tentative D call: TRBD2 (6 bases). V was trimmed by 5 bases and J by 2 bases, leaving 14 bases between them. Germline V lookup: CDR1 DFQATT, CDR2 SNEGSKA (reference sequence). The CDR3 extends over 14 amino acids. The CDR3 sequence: CSAPTRFHTDTQYF. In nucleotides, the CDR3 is TGCAGTGCTCCGACTAGATTTCACACAGATACGCAGTATTTT.

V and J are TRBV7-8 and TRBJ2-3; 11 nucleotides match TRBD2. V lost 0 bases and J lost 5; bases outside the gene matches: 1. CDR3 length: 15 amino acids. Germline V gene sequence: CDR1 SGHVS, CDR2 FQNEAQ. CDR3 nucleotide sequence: TGTGCCAGCAGCTTAGCTGGACTAGCGGGAGATACGCAGTATTTT. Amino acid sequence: CASSLAGLAGDTQYF. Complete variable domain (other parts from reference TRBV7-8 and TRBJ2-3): GAGVSQSPRYKVAKRGQDVALRCDPISGHVSLFWYQQALGQGPEFLTYFQNEAQLDKSGLPSDRFFAERPEGSVSTLKIQRTQQEDSAVYLCASSLAGLAGDTQYFGPGTRLTVL.

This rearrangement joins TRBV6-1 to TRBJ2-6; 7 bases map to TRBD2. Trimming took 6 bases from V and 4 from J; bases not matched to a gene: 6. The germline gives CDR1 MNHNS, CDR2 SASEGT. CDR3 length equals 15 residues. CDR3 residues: CASRGRGVGANVLTF. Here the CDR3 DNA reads TGTGCCAGCAGGGGACGGGGGGTCGGGGCCAACGTCCTGACTTTC.

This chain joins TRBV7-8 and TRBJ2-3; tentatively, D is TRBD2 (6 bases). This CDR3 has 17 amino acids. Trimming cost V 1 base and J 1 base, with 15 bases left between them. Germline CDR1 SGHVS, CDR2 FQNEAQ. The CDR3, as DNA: TGTGCCAGCAGCTTAGACGTGGGCGGGGTGGGCACAGATACGCAGTATTTT. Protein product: CASSLDVGGVGTDTQYF.

The DNA of the CDR3 is TGTGCCAGCAGTTTATCTTTAGCGGGAGGGCCCTACGAGCAGTACTTC. This translates into CASSLSLAGGPYEQYF. The chain links TRBV27 to TRBJ2-7; 11 positions agree with TRBD2. V was pared by 0 bases and J by 2 bases, with 3 bases of the junction left unmatched. CDR3 length: 16 amino acids. Germline V gene data show CDR1 as MNHEY and CDR2 as SMNVEV (reference sequence).

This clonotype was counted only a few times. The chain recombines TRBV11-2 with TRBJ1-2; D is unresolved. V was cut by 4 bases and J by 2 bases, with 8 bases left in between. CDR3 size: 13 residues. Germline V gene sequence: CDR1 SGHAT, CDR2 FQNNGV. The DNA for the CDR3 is TGTGCCAGCAGCTCCGACGGGAACTATGGCTACACCTTC. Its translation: CASSSDGNYGYTF.

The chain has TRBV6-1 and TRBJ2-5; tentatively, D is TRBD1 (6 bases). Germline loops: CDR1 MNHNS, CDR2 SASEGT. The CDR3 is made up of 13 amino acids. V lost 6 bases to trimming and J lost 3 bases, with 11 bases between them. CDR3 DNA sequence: TGTGCCAGCAGGCAAAACAGGGAAGAGACCCAGTACTTC. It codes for CASRQNREETQYF.

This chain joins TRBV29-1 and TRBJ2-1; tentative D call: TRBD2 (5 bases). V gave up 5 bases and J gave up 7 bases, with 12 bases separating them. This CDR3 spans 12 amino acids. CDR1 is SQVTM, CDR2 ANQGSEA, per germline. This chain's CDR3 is CSVRGSFNEQFF. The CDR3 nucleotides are TGCAGCGTTAGAGGGAGTTTTAATGAGCAGTTCTTC.

CDR3 residues: CASSFGTALGSGNTIYF. The CDR3 bases are TGCGCCAGCAGCTTTGGGACAGCCCTTGGATCTGGAAACACCATATATTTT. The gene calls are TRBV5-1 and TRBJ1-3, with 7 bases aligning to TRBD1. Germline-derived CDR1 and CDR2 are SGHRS and YFSETQ. J lost 1 base, V lost 2 bases, and 9 bases had no gene match. The CDR3 is made up of 17 amino acids.

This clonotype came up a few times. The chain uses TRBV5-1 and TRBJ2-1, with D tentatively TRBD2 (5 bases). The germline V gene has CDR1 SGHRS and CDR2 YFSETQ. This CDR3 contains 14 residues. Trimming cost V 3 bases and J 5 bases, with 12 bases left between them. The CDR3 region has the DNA TGCGCCAGCAGCTCTAGGGCGGGCCACAATGAGCAGTTCTTC. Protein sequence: CASSSRAGHNEQFF.

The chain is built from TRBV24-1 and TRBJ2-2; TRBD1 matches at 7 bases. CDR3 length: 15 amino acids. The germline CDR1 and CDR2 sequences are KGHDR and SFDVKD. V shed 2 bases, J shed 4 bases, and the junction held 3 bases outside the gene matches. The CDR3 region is CATSDWDSATGELFF. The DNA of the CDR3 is TGTGCCACCAGTGATTGGGACAGCGCCACCGGGGAGCTGTTTTTT.

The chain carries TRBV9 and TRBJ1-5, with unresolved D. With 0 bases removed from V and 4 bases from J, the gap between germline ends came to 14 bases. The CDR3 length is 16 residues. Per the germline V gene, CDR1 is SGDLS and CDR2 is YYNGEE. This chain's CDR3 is CASSVAKVSSNQPQHF. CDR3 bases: TGTGCCAGCAGCGTAGCTAAGGTTTCCAGTAATCAGCCCCAGCATTTT.

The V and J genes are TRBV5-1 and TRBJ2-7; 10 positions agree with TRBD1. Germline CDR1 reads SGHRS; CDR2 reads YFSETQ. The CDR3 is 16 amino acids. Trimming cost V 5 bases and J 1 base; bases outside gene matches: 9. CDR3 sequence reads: CASRTYTGQGSYEQYF. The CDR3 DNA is TGCGCCAGCAGAACATATACGGGACAGGGGTCCTACGAGCAGTACTTC.

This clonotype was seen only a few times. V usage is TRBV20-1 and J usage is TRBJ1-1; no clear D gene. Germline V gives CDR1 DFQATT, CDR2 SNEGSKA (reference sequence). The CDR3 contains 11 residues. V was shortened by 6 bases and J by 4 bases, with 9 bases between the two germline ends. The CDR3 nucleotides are TGCAGTGCACGGGGTAGCACTGAAGCTTTCTTT. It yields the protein CSARGSTEAFF.